This TCR beta chain was obtained from a study of CD8+CD57+ T cells in acquired aplastic anemia. Background on the study: The sorted CD4+ and CD8+ cells yielded an average around 3 ug of DNA. Findings and limits, study-wide: In CD8+ cells, Simpson's diversity showed no significant difference between patients and controls. It was found that some 30 CD8+ CDR3 sequences were shared between patients and controls.

Template material for TCR beta VDJ and CDR3 profiling consisted of genomic DNA. Via MiXCR, TCRdb re-called the reads, giving one row per CDR3 protein. The sample has 150,000 to 200,000 distinct CDR3 sequences; 55% to 70% are singletons. V was pared by 5 bases and J by 7 bases, with 15 bases of the junction left unmatched. The length of the CDR3 is 17 residues. Germline-derived CDR1 and CDR2 are SQVTM and ANQGSEA. Regarding this clonotype: Its antigen is not known.

This chain links TRBV29-1 with TRBJ2-7, with 15 bases lining up with TRBD2. The clonotype was recovered from a human donor with severe aplastic anemia or a healthy control (not recorded which). Sequencing was done on a sample of sorted CD4+, CD8+, or CD8+CD57+ T cells (not recorded which) from PBMCs. Here the CDR3 DNA reads TGCAGCGTTCCCGGGACAGGTGGGACTAGCGGGAGGAAAGAGCAGTACTTC. This translates into CSVPGTGGTSGRKEQYF.